Following are 7 T cell receptor beta chains from one sample sequenced in a study of blood T cell repertoires in COVID-19. TCRdb keeps only in-frame clones here, not all; method: immunoSEQ multiplex PCR. The sample includes 81,000 or so clones, over 75% of them seen just once. Sequenced: peripheral blood. The receptors shown here come from a human donor in a cohort sampled during active COVID-19.

The chain links TRBV7-2 to TRBJ1-6, with TRBD1 matching over 9 bases. Unmatched junction bases numbered 7, after V lost 4 bases and J lost 9 bases. Looked up from germline, CDR1 is SGHTA and CDR2 is FQGNSA. The CDR3 covers 15 residues. The DNA for the CDR3 is TGTGCCAGCAGCTCAGCCGGACAGGGGATTTCACCCCTCCACTTT. Translating gives CASSSAGQGISPLHF. The full variable domain, in which reference TRBV7-2 and TRBJ1-6 provide the parts outside the CDR3, is GAGVSQSPSNKVTEKGKDVELRCDPISGHTALYWYRQSLGQGLEFLIYFQGNSAPDKSGLPSDRFSAERTGGSVSTLTIQRTQQEDSAVYLCASSSAGQGISPLHFGNGTRLTVT.

This rearrangement joins TRBV10-3 to TRBJ2-3; 8 bases fit TRBD2. The V gene end was trimmed by 3 bases and the J gene end by 0 bases; junction bases not matched to a gene: 2. The CDR3 loop spans 15 amino acids. Germline V gives CDR1 ENHRY, CDR2 SYGVKD. CDR3 DNA sequence: TGTGCCATCAGTGACGAGCGGGGGAGCACAGATACGCAGTATTTT. Its protein product is CAISDERGSTDTQYF.

The sample holds one count of this clone. J is TRBJ1-2 and V is TRBV7-2; D is undetermined. The CDR3 length is 13 residues. Per germline, CDR1 SGHTA and CDR2 FQGNSA. Trimming left V 3 bases short and J 8 bases short, with 13 bases between. The CDR3 bases are TGTGCCAGCAGCTTGCCGGCAGGTAGGGGCTACACCTTC. Translated: CASSLPAGRGYTF.

The rearrangement uses TRBV6-5 and TRBJ2-1; 11 nucleotides align to TRBD2. Germline trimming cut 0 bases from V and 6 bases from J; bases unmatched to any gene: 1. This CDR3 has 15 amino acids. Germline V gives CDR1 MNHEY, CDR2 SVGAGI. Here the CDR3 reads CASSYSSGGANEQFF. In DNA form, the CDR3 reads TGTGCCAGCAGTTACTCTAGCGGGGGGGCCAATGAGCAGTTCTTC.

This clone was seen a handful of times. This rearrangement joins TRBV11-2 to TRBJ2-7; TRBD1 aligns across 7 bases. In germline, CDR1 is SGHAT, CDR2 FQNNGV. The CDR3 totals 14 residues. After removal of 5 bases from V and 3 bases from J, the junction contained 7 bases not matched to a gene. The CDR3 region is CASSPLTGNYEQYF. In DNA, the CDR3 is TGTGCCAGCAGCCCTCTGACAGGGAACTACGAGCAGTACTTC.

The chain is built from TRBV11-2 and TRBJ2-5; 9 nucleotides line up with TRBD1. V was clipped by 2 bases and J by 3 bases; unmatched bases: 1. CDR3 length: 14 residues. Germline loops: CDR1 SGHAT, CDR2 FQNNGV. This chain's CDR3 is CASSLRTGEETQYF. The CDR3 bases are TGTGCCAGCAGCTTAAGGACAGGGGAAGAGACCCAGTACTTC.

The rearrangement joins TRBV11-1 to TRBJ2-1; 10 bases are a match to TRBD2. With 5 bases clipped from V and 3 bases from J, the junction kept 7 bases outside the gene matches. Germline assignment: CDR1 SGHAT and CDR2 FQDESV (reference sequence). The CDR3 runs 16 residues. The CDR3 protein is CASSHLAGVSYNEQFF. The CDR3, as DNA: TGTGCCAGCAGCCATCTAGCGGGGGTTAGCTACAATGAGCAGTTCTTC.